What follows are 18 T cell receptor beta chains derived from one specimen sequenced in a study of blood T cell repertoires in COVID-19. The table came from immunoSEQ multiplex PCR; TCRdb's copy has only in-frame clones and leaves some out. The data show about 420,000 clones, around 90% seen once. Sequencing used peripheral blood. These receptors all come from a man between 18 and 29 years old with COVID-19, enrolled during active disease.

The chain carries TRBV21-1 and TRBJ1-6; the tabulated D call, TRBD1, remains unverified against the DNA. TRBV21-1 is flagged as a pseudogene. This CDR3 is 14 amino acids long. The CDR3 spells CASSNWLINSPLHF. In DNA form, the CDR3 reads TGTGCCAGCAGCAATTGGCTGATTAATTCACCCCTCCACTTT.

Remarks on this clone: Other DNA sequences in this specimen translate into the identical CDR3. The chain links TRBV6-5 to TRBJ1-4; 7 nucleotides agree with TRBD1. The length of the CDR3 is 14 residues. J lost 5 bases, V lost 6 bases, and 6 bases had no gene match. Looked up from germline, CDR1 is MNHEY and CDR2 is SVGAGI. The CDR3, as DNA: TGTGCCAGCAGACGCGACAGGGTAAATGAAAAACTGTTTTTT. Its protein is CASRRDRVNEKLFF.

This chain links TRBV3-1 (or the pseudogene TRBV3-2) with TRBJ2-6; the D gene is possibly TRBD1 (5 bases). V was cut by 1 base and J by 4 bases, with 17 bases left in between. The length of the CDR3 is 18 residues. Germline lookup yields CDR1 LGHDT and CDR2 YNNKEL (reference sequence). The CDR3: CASSQGQKSLEGANVLTF. Here the CDR3 DNA reads TGTGCCAGCAGCCAAGGACAGAAATCTCTGGAGGGGGCCAACGTCCTGACTTTC.

This clone appeared once. The gene calls are TRBV12-2 and TRBJ1-4; TRBD1, the table's D call, was not compared with the DNA. TRBV12-2 is classified as a pseudogene. The CDR3 runs to 15 residues. CDR3: CASRHPIGPNEKLFF. In DNA, the CDR3 is TGTGCAAGTCGCCACCCTATTGGGCCTAATGAAAAACTGTTTTTT.

The chain combines TRBV30 with TRBJ1-6; 10 bases fit TRBD1. Trimming took 5 bases from V and 6 from J; bases not matched to a gene: 4. The CDR3 consists of 14 residues. Germline V gene lookup returns CDR1 GTSNPN and CDR2 SVGIG (reference sequence). CDR3 nucleotide sequence: TGTGCCTGGGCGACAGGGGGCAGTAATTCACCCCTCCACTTT. This gives the protein CAWATGGSNSPLHF.

This chain connects TRBV19 to TRBJ1-2, with 8 bases lining up with TRBD1. The CDR3 totals 13 residues. CDR1 and CDR2 from the germline V gene are LNHDA and SQIVND (reference sequence). After removal of 6 bases from V and 6 bases from J, the junction contained 6 bases not matched to a gene. CDR3 loop: CASRETGANGYTF. Written as DNA, the CDR3 is TGTGCCAGTAGGGAGACAGGGGCGAATGGCTACACCTTC.

The chain joins TRBV11-2 to TRBJ1-4; D is undetermined. In germline, CDR1 is SGHAT, CDR2 FQNNGV. Between the trimmed V and J ends, which lost 4 bases and 10 bases, there was a span of 10 bases. This CDR3 has 12 amino acids. CDR3 amino acids: CASSSNGGKLFF. CDR3 nucleotide sequence: TGTGCCAGCAGCTCCAACGGCGGAAAACTGTTTTTT.

The rearrangement joins TRBV5-1 to TRBJ2-5, with TRBD2 matching over 10 bases. After removal of 0 bases from V and 4 bases from J, the junction contained 6 bases not matched to a gene. CDR1 is SGHRS, CDR2 YFSETQ, per germline. This CDR3 is built from 16 residues. This chain's CDR3 is CASSLVLAGEGETQYF. CDR3 DNA sequence: TGCGCCAGCAGCTTGGTCCTAGCGGGGGAGGGAGAGACCCAGTACTTC. Together with reference TRBV5-1 and TRBJ2-5, the CDR3 gives the full variable domain: KAGVTQTPRYLIKTRGQQVTLSCSPISGHRSVSWYQQTPGQGLQFLFEYFSETQRNKGNFPGRFSGRQFSNSRSEMNVSTLELGDSALYLCASSLVLAGEGETQYFGPGTRLLVL.

This clone was seen only once. CDR3 loop: CARSDRGNTEAFF. The CDR3 nucleotides read TGTGCCAGGTCGGACAGGGGGAACACTGAAGCTTTCTTT. This chain uses TRBV2 with TRBJ1-1, with 9 nucleotides matching TRBD1. The CDR3 length is 13 residues. The germline V gene has CDR1 SNHLY and CDR2 FYNNEI. V gave up 9 bases and J gave up 1 base; unmatched junction bases: 3.

This clone has a single count. CDR3 protein: CASSESLAGLTEQYF. CDR3 coding DNA: TGCGCCAGCAGTGAGTCTTTAGCGGGATTGACCGAGCAGTACTTC. The V gene is TRBV10-1, the J gene TRBJ2-7, with 8 bases aligning to TRBD2. CDR1 and CDR2 from the germline V gene are WNHNN and SYGVQD (reference sequence). The CDR3 sequence is 15 residues long. V shed 0 bases and J 6 bases; nucleotides not matched to a gene: 7.

The genes are TRBV2 and TRBJ2-5, with 9 bases fitting TRBD1. This CDR3 is 14 amino acids long. The trim removed 7 bases at V and 2 bases at J, leaving 5 bases unmatched. CDR1 and CDR2 from the germline V gene are SNHLY and FYNNEI. CDR3 protein: CASTTGQGQETQYF. The DNA of the CDR3 is TGTGCCAGCACGACCGGACAGGGGCAAGAGACCCAGTACTTC.

This clone was counted a few times. The same CDR3 is also encoded by other DNA sequences in this sample. The chain employs TRBV6-2 or TRBV6-3 and TRBJ2-1; D might be TRBD2 (6 bases). Germline V gene sequence: CDR1 MNHEY, CDR2 SVGEGT. This CDR3 comprises 14 residues. V was pared by 2 bases and J by 4 bases, with 9 bases between. In DNA form, the CDR3 reads TGTGCCAGCAGTTACGGCGGGACTTACAATGAGCAGTTCTTC. As protein: CASSYGGTYNEQFF.

This chain links TRBV18 with TRBJ1-1; no firm D call. The CDR3 extends over 13 amino acids. CDR1 is KGHSH and CDR2 is LQKENI in the germline V gene. V lost 8 bases and J 4 bases, leaving 14 bases between the germline ends. The CDR3 protein is CASTYTEGTEAFF. Here the CDR3 DNA reads TGTGCCAGCACTTATACGGAGGGCACTGAAGCTTTCTTT.

A single count supports this clone. V gene TRBV5-1 combines with J gene TRBJ2-1; the match to TRBD2 covers 9 bases. Unmatched junction bases numbered 6, after V lost 3 bases and J lost 5 bases. The germline V gene has CDR1 SGHRS and CDR2 YFSETQ. The CDR3 contains 15 residues. CDR3 bases: TGCGCCAGCAGCTGGAGCGGGGGGCTGAACAATGAGCAGTTCTTC. Translated, it gives CASSWSGGLNNEQFF.

The chain links TRBV11-3 to TRBJ2-5, with TRBD1 identical over 10 bases. The V and J ends lost 4 bases and 5 bases, in that order; junction bases with no gene match: 10. CDR3 size: 16 residues. Per germline, CDR1 SGHNT and CDR2 YENEEA. CDR3 region: CASSSLDRGRRETQYF. In DNA, the CDR3 is TGTGCCAGCAGCTCCCTAGACAGGGGGCGACGTGAGACCCAGTACTTC.

The chain joins TRBV6-4 to TRBJ2-7; 10 nucleotides line up with TRBD2. Germline V lookup: CDR1 MRHNA, CDR2 SNTAGT. The CDR3 sequence is 15 residues long. V was pared by 6 bases and J by 2 bases, with 7 bases of the junction left unmatched. The chain's CDR3 is CASSAELAGPYEQYF. The CDR3 nucleotides are TGTGCCAGCAGCGCTGAACTAGCGGGGCCCTACGAGCAGTACTTC.

This clone occurred many times. The rearrangement links TRBV11-2 to TRBJ2-3, with D perhaps TRBD2 (7 bases). The V gene's germline CDR1 is SGHAT and CDR2 FQNNGV. The CDR3 consists of 15 residues. Trimming took off 1 base at V and 4 bases at J, with 12 bases between the two ends. CDR3 DNA sequence: TGTGCCAGCAGCTTAGTCGGGGGGCAGGCAGATACGCAGTATTTT. Its protein is CASSLVGGQADTQYF.

The rearrangement links TRBV30 to TRBJ1-2; 11 bases align to TRBD1. Germline values: CDR1 GTSNPN, CDR2 SVGIG (reference sequence). This CDR3 is built from 13 residues. Trimming took 3 bases from V and 7 from J; bases not matched to a gene: 4. The chain's CDR3 is CAWSGGTGGGYTF. CDR3 in DNA: TGTGCCTGGAGCGGAGGGACAGGGGGTGGCTACACCTTC.